This T cell receptor beta chain came from a study of blood T cells in healthy people across ages. Findings and caveats of the study: Donor CMV status, an unknown factor, possibly confounded changes in expanded clonotypes. Researchers said unsorted PBMCs prevented a conclusive naive versus antigen-experienced comparison. Compared with aged donors, long-lived donors showed fewer expanded clones, suggesting selection.

This clonotype showed up many times. The antigen remains unidentified. A sample-barcoded 5' primer and a J-beta primer mix were used in a second PCR of roughly 7 to 12 cycles. MiXCR, applied by TCRdb to the 5' RACE reads, yields one record per CDR3 protein. The sample comprises 1.5 million to 2 million distinct CDR3 sequences, about 49% of which are singletons, and 2.1% rests with the top ten. The CDR3 length is 14 residues. Per the germline V gene, CDR1 is SQVTM and CDR2 is ANQGSEA. V lost 1 base to trimming and J lost 2 bases; unmatched junction nucleotides: 4. This rearrangement joins TRBV29-1 to TRBJ2-7, with 8 bases aligning to TRBD2. The sample taken for sequencing was blood. The sequence was obtained from a middle-aged woman in good health. The CDR3 sequence is CSVEASGRPYEQYF. CDR3 DNA: TGCAGCGTTGAAGCTAGCGGGCGCCCCTACGAGCAGTACTTC.